The clone carrying this TCR beta chain showed up just once. Its antigen is unknown. This entry belongs to a study of graft-versus-host responses after intestinal transplantation. The wider study: Anti-thymocyte globulin induction, then tacrolimus and steroids for about three years, went to all recipients. General study points: Detection of GvH clones occurred in recipient marrow, and some had their first appearance in ileum or blood. The study associated peak circulating GvH clone levels with early post-transplant HvG declines. Clonal ratios of graft-versus-host to host-versus-graft in allografts were high for patients exhibiting graft-donor T cell macrochimerism.

The CDR3 contains 14 residues. Trimming pared 6 bases from V and 1 base from J, leaving 12 bases between. In germline, CDR1 is MNHNS, CDR2 SASEGT. This table comes from immunoSEQ multiplex PCR, and its TCRdb copy is limited to in-frame clones, with some not included. Here the sample spans approximately 100,000 clones, 86% being singletons. The chain recombines TRBV6-1 with TRBJ1-1; D call uncertain. The TCR originated in a human patient who received an intestinal transplant, so some T cells may come from the graft donor. The sequences come from PBMCs, collected 255 days after intestinal transplant. CDR3 DNA sequence: TGTGCCAGCAGATACCAAGAGAGGAACACTGAAGCTTTCTTT. This translates into CASRYQERNTEAFF.